These T cell receptor beta chains were read from a single sample in a study of T cell repertoires in cytomegalovirus infection. Their antigens are not known. MiXCR was run by TCRdb on the reads, yielding one entry per CDR3 protein. This table holds some 270,000 distinct CDR3 sequences, roughly a fifth found once. Sequenced here: cultured PBMCs, sampled from culture after CMV antigen stimulation. The source of these receptors is a human donor in good health (CMV status not recorded). Some clones in this sample may be carry-over from other donors' samples. Each CDR3 is given with its conserved first and last residue. Each record gives: D gene, clone size, J gene, V gene, CDR3 DNA, CDR3 protein. A D gene is named only where the DNA matches it firmly. The size entry is marked missing in some rows and otherwise reads once, few, many or a size class.

NA NA TRBJ1-1 TRBV28 TGTGCCAGCAGTCTCCAGGCGGTAGGTAAAGCTTTCTTT CASSLQAVGKAFF
TRBD2 few TRBJ2-5 TRBV3-1 TGTGCCAGCAGCCAAGAGGGACTAGCGGGACAAGAGACCCAGTACTTC CASSQEGLAGQETQYF
TRBD1 once TRBJ1-5 TRBV27 TGTGCCAGCAGCCCCAGGGGGCGCGGGGGCAATCAGCCCCAGCATTTT CASSPRGRGGNQPQHF
TRBD1 NA TRBJ2-1 TRBV12-3/TRBV12-4 TGTGCCAGCAGTCCCGGGACAGACAATGAGCAGTTCTTC CASSPGTDNEQFF
TRBD2 many TRBJ2-2 TRBV7-6 TGTGCCAGCAGCTCGTTAGCGGGAGGGGCGATCGGGGAGCTGTTTTTT CASSSLAGGAIGELFF
TRBD2 NA TRBJ2-1 TRBV7-6 TGTGCCAGCAGCTTAGACGGCGGGGGCTCCTACAATGAGCAGTTCTTC CASSLDGGGSYNEQFF
TRBD2 NA TRBJ2-1 TRBV20-1 TGCAGTGCTGGAGGGCTAGCGGGAGTCCAGTCCTACAATGAGCAGTTCTTC CSAGGLAGVQSYNEQFF
NA medium-sized TRBJ2-3 TRBV12-3/TRBV12-4 TGTGCCAGCAGCATCGGGAGAGGGACAGATACGCAGTATTTT CASSIGRGTDTQYF
NA many TRBJ2-5 TRBV4-1 TGCGCCAGCAGCCACCCCTCGAGGACCCCTCAAGAGACCCAGTACTTC CASSHPSRTPQETQYF
NA NA TRBJ2-3 TRBV20-1 TGCAGTGCTAGGCCTCCCACAGATACGCAGTATTTT CSARPPTDTQYF
TRBD2 NA TRBJ2-3 TRBV20-1 TGCAGTGCTAGGGGGGGGGTCACAGATACGCAGTATTTT CSARGGVTDTQYF
NA many TRBJ1-2 TRBV7-9 TGTGCCAGCAGAATGGACGGCAGCTATGGCTACACCTTC CASRMDGSYGYTF
TRBD2 NA TRBJ2-1 TRBV10-3 TGTGCCATCAGACCCGGACTAGCGGGAAATGGGGATGAGCAGTTCTTC CAIRPGLAGNGDEQFF
NA many TRBJ2-7 TRBV7-2 TGTGCCAGCAGCTTGCGGCTAGTTTACGAGCAGTACTTC CASSLRLVYEQYF